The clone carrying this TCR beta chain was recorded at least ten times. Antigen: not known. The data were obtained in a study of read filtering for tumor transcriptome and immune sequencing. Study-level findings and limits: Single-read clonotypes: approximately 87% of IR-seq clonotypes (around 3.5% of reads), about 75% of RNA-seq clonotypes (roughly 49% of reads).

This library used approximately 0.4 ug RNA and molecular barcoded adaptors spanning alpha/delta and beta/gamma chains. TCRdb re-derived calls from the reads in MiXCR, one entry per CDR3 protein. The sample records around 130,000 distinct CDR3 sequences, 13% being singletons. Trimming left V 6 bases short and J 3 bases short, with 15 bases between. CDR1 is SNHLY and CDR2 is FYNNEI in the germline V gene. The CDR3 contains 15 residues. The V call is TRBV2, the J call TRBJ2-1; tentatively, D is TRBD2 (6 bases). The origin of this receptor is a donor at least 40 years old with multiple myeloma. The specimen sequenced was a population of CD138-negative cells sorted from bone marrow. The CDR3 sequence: CASRRDSSGYNEQFF. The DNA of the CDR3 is TGTGCCAGCAGGAGGGACTCCTCGGGCTACAATGAGCAGTTCTTC.